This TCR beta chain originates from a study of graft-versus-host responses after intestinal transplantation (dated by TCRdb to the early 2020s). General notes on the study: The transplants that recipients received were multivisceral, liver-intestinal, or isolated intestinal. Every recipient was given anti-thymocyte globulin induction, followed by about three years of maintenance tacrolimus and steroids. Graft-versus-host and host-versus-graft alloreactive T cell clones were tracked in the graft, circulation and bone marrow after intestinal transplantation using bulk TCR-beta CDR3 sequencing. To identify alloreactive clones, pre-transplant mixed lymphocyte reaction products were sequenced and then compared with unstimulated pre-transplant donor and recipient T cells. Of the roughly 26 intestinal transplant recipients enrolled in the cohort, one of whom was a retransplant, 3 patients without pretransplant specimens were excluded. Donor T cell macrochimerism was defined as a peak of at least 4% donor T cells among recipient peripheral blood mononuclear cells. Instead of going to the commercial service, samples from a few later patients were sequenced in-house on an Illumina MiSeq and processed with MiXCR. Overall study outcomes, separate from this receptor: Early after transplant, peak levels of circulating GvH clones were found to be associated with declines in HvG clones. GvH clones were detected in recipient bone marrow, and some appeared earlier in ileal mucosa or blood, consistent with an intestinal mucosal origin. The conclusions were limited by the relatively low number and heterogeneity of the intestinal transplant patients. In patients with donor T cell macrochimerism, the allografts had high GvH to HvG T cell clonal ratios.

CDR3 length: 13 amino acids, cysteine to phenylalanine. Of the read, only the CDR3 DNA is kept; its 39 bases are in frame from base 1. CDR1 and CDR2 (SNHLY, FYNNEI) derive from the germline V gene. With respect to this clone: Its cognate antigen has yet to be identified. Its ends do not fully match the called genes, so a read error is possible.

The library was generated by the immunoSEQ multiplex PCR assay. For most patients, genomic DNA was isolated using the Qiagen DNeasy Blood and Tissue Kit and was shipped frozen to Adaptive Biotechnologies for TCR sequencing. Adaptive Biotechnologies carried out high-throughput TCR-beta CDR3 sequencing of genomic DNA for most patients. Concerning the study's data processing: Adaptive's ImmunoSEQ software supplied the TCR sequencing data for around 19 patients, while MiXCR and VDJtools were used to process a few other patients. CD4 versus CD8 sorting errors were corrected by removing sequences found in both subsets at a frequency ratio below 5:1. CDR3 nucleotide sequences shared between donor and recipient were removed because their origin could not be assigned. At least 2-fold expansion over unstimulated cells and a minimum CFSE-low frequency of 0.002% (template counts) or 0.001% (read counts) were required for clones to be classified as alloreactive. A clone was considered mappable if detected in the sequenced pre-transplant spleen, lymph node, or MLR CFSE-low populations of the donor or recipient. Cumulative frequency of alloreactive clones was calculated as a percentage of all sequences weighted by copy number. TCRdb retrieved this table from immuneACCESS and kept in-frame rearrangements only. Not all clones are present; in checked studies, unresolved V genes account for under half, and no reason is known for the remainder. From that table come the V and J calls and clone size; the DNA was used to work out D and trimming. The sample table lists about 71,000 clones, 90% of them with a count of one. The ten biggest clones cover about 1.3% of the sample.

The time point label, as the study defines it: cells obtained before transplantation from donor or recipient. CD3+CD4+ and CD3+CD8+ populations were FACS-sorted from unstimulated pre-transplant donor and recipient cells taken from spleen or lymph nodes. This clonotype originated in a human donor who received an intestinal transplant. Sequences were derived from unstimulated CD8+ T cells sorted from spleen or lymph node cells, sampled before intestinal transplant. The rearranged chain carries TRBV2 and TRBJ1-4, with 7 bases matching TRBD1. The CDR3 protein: CASSEGRRAQGIF. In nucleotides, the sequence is TGTGCCAGCAGTGAAGGACGGCGAGCACAGGGGATTTTT.